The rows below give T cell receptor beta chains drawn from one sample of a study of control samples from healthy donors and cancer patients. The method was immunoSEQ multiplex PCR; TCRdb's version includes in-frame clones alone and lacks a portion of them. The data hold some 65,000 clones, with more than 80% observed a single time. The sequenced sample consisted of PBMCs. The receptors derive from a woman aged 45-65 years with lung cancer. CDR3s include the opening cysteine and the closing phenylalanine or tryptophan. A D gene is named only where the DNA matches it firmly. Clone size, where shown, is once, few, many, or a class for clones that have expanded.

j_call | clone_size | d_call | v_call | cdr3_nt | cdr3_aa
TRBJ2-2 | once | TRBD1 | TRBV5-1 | TGCGCCAGCAGCTTGGCCCCCGGGACAGGGGGAGCCGGGGAGCTGTTTTTT | CASSLAPGTGGAGELFF
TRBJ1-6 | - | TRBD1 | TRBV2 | TGTGCCAGCAAACGGACAGGGACTTCACCCCTCCACTTT | CASKRTGTSPLHF
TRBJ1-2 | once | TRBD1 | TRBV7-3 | TGTGCCAGCAGCTTAAGGACAGGGGACGATGGCTACACCTTC | CASSLRTGDDGYTF
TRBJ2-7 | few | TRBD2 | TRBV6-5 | TGTGCCAGCAGCCCCCAGGCGGGAGGGGAGCAGTACTTC | CASSPQAGGEQYF
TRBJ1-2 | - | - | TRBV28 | TGTGCCAGCAGTGGCATCATCGTATTTGAATTAAACTATGGCTACACCTTC | CASSGIIVFELNYGYTF
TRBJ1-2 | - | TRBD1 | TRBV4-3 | TGCGCCAGCAGCACCGGGACAGGGAACTATGGCTACACCTTC | CASSTGTGNYGYTF
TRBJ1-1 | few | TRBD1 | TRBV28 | TGTGCCAGCAGTTCTACCTCTCCCCTCTTCCTTCCTTACAGGGGGAGTCAGGGGTACACTGAAGCTTTCTTT | CASSSTSPLFLPYRGSQGYTEAFF
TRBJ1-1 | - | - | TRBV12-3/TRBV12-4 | TGTGCCAGCAGTTTCGTCAAGAACACTGAAGCTTTCTTT | CASSFVKNTEAFF
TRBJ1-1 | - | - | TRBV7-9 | TGTGCCAGCAGCCGACAGGACATGAACACTGAAGCTTTCTTT | CASSRQDMNTEAFF
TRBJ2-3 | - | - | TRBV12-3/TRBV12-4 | TGTGCCAGCAGTTTCGGGTCAGATACGCAGTATTTT | CASSFGSDTQYF
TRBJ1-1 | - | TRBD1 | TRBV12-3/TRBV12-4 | TGTGCCAGCAGTCAGACAGGGGGCACTGAAGCTTTCTTT | CASSQTGGTEAFF
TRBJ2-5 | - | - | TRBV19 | TGTGCCAGTAGTGAGCAACCAAAAGAGACCCAGTACTTC | CASSEQPKETQYF
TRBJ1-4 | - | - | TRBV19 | TGTGCCAGTAGTATGGGACCCTCGAGGACTAATGAAAAACTGTTTTTT | CASSMGPSRTNEKLFF
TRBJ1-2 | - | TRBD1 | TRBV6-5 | TGTGCCAGCGCATCTGGGACAGGCTCCTATGGCTACACCTTC | CASASGTGSYGYTF
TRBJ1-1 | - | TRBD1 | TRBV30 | TGTGCCTGGAGTAAGACAGGGGGCCGGAGGACTGAAGCTTTCTTT | CAWSKTGGRRTEAFF
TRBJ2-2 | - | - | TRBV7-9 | TGTGCCAGCAGGTCCGGTGGGGCCGGGGAGCTGTTTTTT | CASRSGGAGELFF
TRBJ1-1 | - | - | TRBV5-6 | TGTGCCAGCAGCTCTAAAATCACCTGGGAAGCTTTCTTT | CASSSKITWEAFF
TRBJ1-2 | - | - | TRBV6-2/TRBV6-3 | TGTGCCAGCAGTCTCGACGGAAACTATGGCTACACCTTC | CASSLDGNYGYTF
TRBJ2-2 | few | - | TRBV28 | TGTGCCAGCAGACCGGATCTCTCTCGACCCCCTCGAGAGCTGTTTTTT | CASRPDLSRPPRELFF
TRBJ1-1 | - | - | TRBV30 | TGTGCCTGGAGTGAGCGGGGGATTGAAGCTTTCTTT | CAWSERGIEAFF
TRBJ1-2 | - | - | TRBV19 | TGTGCCAGTAGTATGGGGGATTGGGGGAACGGCTACACCTTC | CASSMGDWGNGYTF
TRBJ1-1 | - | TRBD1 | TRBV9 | TGTGCCAGCAGGCCGCCGGGACAGGGAGGTACTGAAGCTTTCTTT | CASRPPGQGGTEAFF
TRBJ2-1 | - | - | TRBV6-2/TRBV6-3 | TGTGCCAGCAGTTACTCGCCCTACAATGAGCAGTTCTTC | CASSYSPYNEQFF
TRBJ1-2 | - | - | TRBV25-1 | TGTGCCAGCAGTTCGCCTGACGGCTATGGCTACACCTTC | CASSSPDGYGYTF
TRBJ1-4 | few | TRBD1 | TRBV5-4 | TGTGCCAGCAGCGACGACAGGGGGATTAATGAAAAACTGTTTTTT | CASSDDRGINEKLFF
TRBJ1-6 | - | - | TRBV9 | TGTGCCAGCAGCTCTATGGCGTACTCACCCCTCCACTTT | CASSSMAYSPLHF
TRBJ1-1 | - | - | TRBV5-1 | TGCGCCAGCAGCTTGGATGGGGTGAAGCACACTGAAGCTTTCTTT | CASSLDGVKHTEAFF
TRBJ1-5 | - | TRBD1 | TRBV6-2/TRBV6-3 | TGTGCCAGCAGTTGGACAGGAATCAGCAATCAGCCCCAGCATTTT | CASSWTGISNQPQHF